This entry lists 12 T cell receptor beta chains sequenced from one sample in a study of blood T cell repertoires in COVID-19. Generated by immunoSEQ multiplex PCR, the TCRdb table keeps only in-frame clones and is missing some. The sample shows just under 150,000 clones, roughly 89% of them seen only once. Material: peripheral blood. All receptors derive from a woman between 45 and 65 years old with acute or convalescent COVID-19.

CDR3 sequence (DNA): TGTGCCAGCAGCCCGGGACAGGGTAACAATGAGCAGTTCTTC. Translating it yields CASSPGQGNNEQFF. V and J are TRBV7-6 and TRBJ2-1, with 9 nucleotides matching TRBD1. This CDR3 comprises 14 residues. V shed 5 bases and J 5 bases; nucleotides not matched to a gene: 4. Looked up from germline, CDR1 is SGHVS and CDR2 is FNYEAQ.

V gene TRBV2 combines with J gene TRBJ2-3; 12 bases line up with TRBD2. This CDR3 is 15 amino acids long. In germline, CDR1 is SNHLY, CDR2 FYNNEI. With V trimmed by 8 bases and J by 2 bases, 5 bases remained unmatched. The CDR3 nucleotides read TGTGCCAGCTGCCGGACTAGCGGGGTCACAGATACGCAGTATTTT. This gives the protein CASCRTSGVTDTQYF.

CDR3 in amino acids: CASSLLGQGPPITLHF. The CDR3 DNA reads TGTGCCAGCAGCTTACTAGGACAGGGCCCACCCATCACCCTCCACTTT. V usage is TRBV11-2 and J usage is TRBJ1-6; 8 bases fit TRBD1. V gave up 2 bases and J gave up 14 bases; unmatched junction bases: 14. The germline V gene has CDR1 SGHAT and CDR2 FQNNGV. The CDR3 is 16 residues long.

The chain is built from TRBV2 and TRBJ2-2; tentatively, D is TRBD2 (5 bases). The germline CDR1 and CDR2 sequences are SNHLY and FYNNEI. V gave up 2 bases and J gave up 0 bases, with 7 bases separating them. The CDR3 is 15 residues long. Here the CDR3 reads CASSEKRTNTGELFF. The CDR3 DNA reads as TGTGCCAGCAGTGAAAAGCGGACGAACACCGGGGAGCTGTTTTTT.

This rearrangement joins TRBV19 to TRBJ2-1; 13 nucleotides align to TRBD2. The CDR3 runs to 14 residues. CDR1 and CDR2 (germline): LNHDA, SQIVND (reference sequence). V lost 6 bases, J lost 7 bases, and 3 bases stayed unmatched. Here the CDR3 reads CASRTSGRRNEQFF. The CDR3 region has the DNA TGTGCCAGTAGGACTAGCGGGAGGCGAAATGAGCAGTTCTTC.

The rearrangement links TRBV11-2 to TRBJ1-1; D ambiguous. With 2 bases removed from V and 0 bases from J, the gap between germline ends came to 7 bases. In germline, CDR1 is SGHAT, CDR2 FQNNGV. This CDR3 is built from 14 residues. CDR3 amino acids: CASSLNTMNTEAFF. In DNA, the CDR3 is TGTGCCAGCAGCTTAAACACAATGAACACTGAAGCTTTCTTT.

The chain combines TRBV5-1 with TRBJ2-5; 9 bases fit TRBD1. V trimming: 0 bases; J trimming: 1 base; junction bases outside the gene matches: 1. Germline V gives CDR1 SGHRS, CDR2 YFSETQ. This CDR3 spans 15 amino acids. The CDR3 reads CASSLGTGVQETQYF. DNA for the CDR3: TGCGCCAGCAGCTTGGGGACAGGGGTCCAAGAGACCCAGTACTTC. The full variable domain, completed using reference TRBV5-1 and TRBJ2-5, is KAGVTQTPRYLIKTRGQQVTLSCSPISGHRSVSWYQQTPGQGLQFLFEYFSETQRNKGNFPGRFSGRQFSNSRSEMNVSTLELGDSALYLCASSLGTGVQETQYFGPGTRLLVL.

V usage is TRBV30 and J usage is TRBJ1-1, with 11 bases aligning to TRBD1. The CDR3 totals 15 residues. The germline V gene has CDR1 GTSNPN and CDR2 SVGIG (reference sequence). Germline trimming cut 2 bases from V and 3 bases from J; bases unmatched to any gene: 5. The CDR3 sequence is CAWSLDRGPHTEAFF. CDR3 in DNA: TGTGCCTGGAGTCTGGACAGGGGGCCCCACACTGAAGCTTTCTTT. Supplemented by reference TRBV30 and TRBJ1-1, the full variable domain reads SQTIHQWPATLVQPVGSPLSLECTVEGTSNPNLYWYRQAAGRGLQLLFYSVGIGQISSEVPQNLSASRPQDRQFILSSKKLLLSDSGFYLCAWSLDRGPHTEAFFGQGTRLTVV.

The V and J genes are TRBV7-9 and TRBJ1-1; possible D gene TRBD1, 5 bases. CDR3 length: 13 residues. Germline CDR1 is SEHNR and CDR2 is FQNEAQ (reference sequence). Trimming took off 0 bases at V and 10 bases at J, with 12 bases between the two ends. The CDR3 bases are TGTGCCAGCAGCTTAGCGCGGGGGGTTGGAGCTTTCTTT. It is translated as CASSLARGVGAFF.

The gene calls are TRBV6-5 and TRBJ1-1; 7 nucleotides line up with TRBD1. V was pared by 2 bases and J by 3 bases, with 0 bases of the junction left unmatched. The CDR3 sequence is 13 residues long. Germline V gene lookup returns CDR1 MNHEY and CDR2 SVGAGI. The CDR3 is CASSYGTDTEAFF. The DNA of the CDR3 is TGTGCCAGCAGTTACGGGACAGACACTGAAGCTTTCTTT.

This clone was counted ten times or more. This sequence joins TRBV5-8 and TRBJ1-1, with 9 bases that match TRBD1. CDR3 length equals 19 residues. Trimming cost V 1 base and J 0 bases; bases outside gene matches: 13. Germline loops: CDR1 SGHTS, CDR2 YDEGEE. The CDR3 region is CASSLFRGTGSGVNTEAFF. As DNA, the CDR3 is TGTGCCAGCAGCTTGTTCCGGGGGACAGGGTCTGGGGTGAACACTGAAGCTTTCTTT. Full variable domain (rest looked up from reference TRBV5-8 and TRBJ1-1): EAGVTQSPTHLIKTRGQQATLRCSPISGHTSVYWYQQALGLGLQFLLWYDEGEERNRGNFPPRFSGRQFPNYSSELNVNALELEDSALYLCASSLFRGTGSGVNTEAFFGQGTRLTVV.

The rearrangement joins TRBV19 to TRBJ2-3; D unclear. Germline V lookup: CDR1 LNHDA, CDR2 SQIVND (reference sequence). V was cut by 2 bases and J by 0 bases, with 6 bases left in between. This CDR3 contains 14 residues. The CDR3 sequence: CASSILVSTDTQYF. The DNA of the CDR3 is TGTGCCAGTAGTATACTAGTAAGCACAGATACGCAGTATTTT.